The present T cell receptor (beta chain) was sequenced within a study of T cell responses to AZD1222 COVID-19 vaccine (dated by TCRdb to 2020 to 2022). In terms of the full investigation: TCR sequencing covered 233 trial participants: about 210 given two doses of AZD1222 and approximately 26 given two doses of MenACWY control vaccine. Trial participants were enrolled into age subgroups of 18-55, 56-69 and 70-plus years, which contained approximately 150, 30 and 60 TCR-sequenced participants, respectively. Summary of the overall study and its limitations: Participants were mostly white British, with more females than males. The authors suggested clonal diversity may have been underestimated. Nearly half of unique spike-specific TCRs reportedly recognized epitopes outside regions mutated in the B.1.351 and B.1.1.7 variants. Because no day 14 peak-response samples were available, repertoires were characterized only after the peak T cell response. The 56-69-year group was small, and its depth increase did not reach significance, likely because of low power. After two AZD1222 doses, both the breadth and the depth of spike-specific TCRs were significantly higher than at day 0 and than in MenACWY recipients. Conclusions about previously exposed vaccinees are limited, since just a handful of AZD1222 recipients were seropositive for SARS-CoV-2 at baseline. The vaccine-associated CD4 TCRs covered the entire spike protein, and the dominant responses fell in regions 160-218 and 743-854.

To note about this clone: Its binding antigen is unknown. No per-base quality is available; no much larger clone lies one base away.

The CDR3 regions of human TCRbeta chains were analyzed by immunosequencing. In the source study's methods: TCRs in the repertoires were matched against a reference library of SARS-CoV-2-specific TCRs that had been generated with the MIRA antigen-specificity platform. Breadth was defined as the fraction of unique TCRs that were SARS-CoV-2-associated, and depth was defined as the fraction of total T cells that were SARS-CoV-2-associated. Using the MIRA data, every spike-specific TCR was mapped to the spike region that the TCR reacted to and assigned to either a CD4 or a CD8 class. Log10-transformed breadth and depth values were compared by one-way ANOVA with Sidak's multiple comparisons tests. What TCRdb holds here is the immuneACCESS table cut down to in-frame rearrangements. Part of the clones is not present; checked against another copy, under half of the missing clones reflect an unresolved V gene, and the others are unexplained. The DNA was the basis for D and trimming; V, J and clone size are from that table. The table for this sample lists about 270,000 clones; 85% to 95% of them were counted only once. Of the sample, less than 0.6% is held by the ten largest clones.

The meaning of the sample's time point label: about 28 days (+/-7) after the second vaccine dose. AZD1222 recipients whose second dose came at about 4 weeks and those whose second dose came at about 12 weeks were combined into one group, since spike-specific TCR depth and breadth did not differ between the two schedules. The vaccinee samples were drawn from two UK trials, COV001 and COV002, one of which was a single-blind randomized controlled phase 2/3 trial testing AZD1222 (ChAdOx1 nCoV-19) in healthy adults. Trial participant PBMC samples were collected at day 0 and day 28 after the second dose for TCRbeta chain sequencing. The specimen was peripheral blood, collected 28 days after the second AZD1222 dose. The receptor was derived from an adult who received the AZD1222 COVID-19 vaccine.

The DNA is as follows: TGTGCCAGCAGTCCGCGGACAGATATGAACACTGAAGCTTTCTTT. Its amino acids are CASSPRTDMNTEAFF. The chain is made from TRBV28 and TRBJ1-1; the best D guess is TRBD1, with 6 bases matching. The CDR3 goes from the cysteine to the phenylalanine over 15 residues. Of all the DNA, just the CDR3 is kept, 45 bases in frame from base 1. CDR1 and CDR2 (MDHEN, SYDVKM) derive from the germline V gene. V sheds 5 bases and J sheds 0 bases, leaving 13 bases between their ends.